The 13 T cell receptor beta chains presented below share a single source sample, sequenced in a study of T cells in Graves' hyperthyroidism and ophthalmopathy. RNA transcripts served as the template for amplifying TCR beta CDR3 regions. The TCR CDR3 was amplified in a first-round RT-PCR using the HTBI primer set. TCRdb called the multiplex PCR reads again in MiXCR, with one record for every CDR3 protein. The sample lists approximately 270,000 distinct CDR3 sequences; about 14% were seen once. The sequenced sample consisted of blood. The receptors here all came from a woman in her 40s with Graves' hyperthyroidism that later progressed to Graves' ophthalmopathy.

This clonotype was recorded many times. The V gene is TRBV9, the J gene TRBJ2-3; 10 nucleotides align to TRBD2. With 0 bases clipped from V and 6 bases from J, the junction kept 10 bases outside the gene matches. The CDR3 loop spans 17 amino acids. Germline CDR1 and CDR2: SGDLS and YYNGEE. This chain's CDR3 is CASSVVASGSAEDTQYF. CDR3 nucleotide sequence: TGTGCCAGCAGCGTAGTGGCTAGCGGGAGTGCAGAGGATACGCAGTATTTT.

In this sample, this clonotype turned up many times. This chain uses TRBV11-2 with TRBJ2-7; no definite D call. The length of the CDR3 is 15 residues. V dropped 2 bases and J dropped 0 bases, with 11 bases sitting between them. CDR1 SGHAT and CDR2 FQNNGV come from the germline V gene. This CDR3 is CASSLIRSSSYEQYF. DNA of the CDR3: TGTGCCAGCAGCTTAATCAGAAGTTCCTCCTACGAGCAGTACTTC.

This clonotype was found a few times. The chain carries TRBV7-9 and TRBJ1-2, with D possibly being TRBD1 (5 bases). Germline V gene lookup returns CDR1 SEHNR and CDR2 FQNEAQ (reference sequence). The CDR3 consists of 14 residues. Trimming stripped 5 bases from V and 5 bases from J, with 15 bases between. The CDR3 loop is CASSRTGTYYGYTF. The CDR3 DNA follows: TGTGCCAGCAGCCGGACCGGGACCTATTATGGCTACACCTTC. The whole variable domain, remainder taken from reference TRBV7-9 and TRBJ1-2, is DTGVSQNPRHKITKRGQNVTFRCDPISEHNRLYWYRQTLGQGPEFLTYFQNEAQLEKSRLLSDRFSAERPKGSFSTLEIQRTEQGDSAMYLCASSRTGTYYGYTFGSGTRLTVV.

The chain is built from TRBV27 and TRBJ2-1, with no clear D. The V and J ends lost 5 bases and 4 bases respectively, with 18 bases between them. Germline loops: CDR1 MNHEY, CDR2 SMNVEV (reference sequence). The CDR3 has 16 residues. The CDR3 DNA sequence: TGTGCCAGCAGTGAACTACAAGGTCTATCGTACAATGAGCAGTTCTTC. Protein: CASSELQGLSYNEQFF.

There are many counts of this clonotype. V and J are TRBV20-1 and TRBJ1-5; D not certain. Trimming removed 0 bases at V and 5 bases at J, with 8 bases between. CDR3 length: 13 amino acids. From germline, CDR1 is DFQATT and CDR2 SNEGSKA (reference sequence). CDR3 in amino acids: CSARETLDQPQHF. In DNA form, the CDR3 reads TGCAGTGCTAGAGAGACACTGGATCAGCCCCAGCATTTT.

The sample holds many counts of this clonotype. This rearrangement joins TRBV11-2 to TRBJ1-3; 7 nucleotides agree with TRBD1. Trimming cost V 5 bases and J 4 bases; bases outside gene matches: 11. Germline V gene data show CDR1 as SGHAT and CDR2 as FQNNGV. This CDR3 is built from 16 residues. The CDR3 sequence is CASSVSGQANGNTIYF. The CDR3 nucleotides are TGTGCCAGCAGCGTGTCAGGACAGGCGAACGGAAACACCATATATTTT.

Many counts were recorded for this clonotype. The CDR3 DNA reads TGCAGTGCGAGGGGCGCGGGAGGGCCGGTATGGAATGAGCAGTTCTTC. Amino acids: CSARGAGGPVWNEQFF. The chain recombines TRBV20-1 with TRBJ2-1; 9 positions agree with TRBD2. The CDR3 contains 16 residues. The junction had 16 bases not matched to a gene; V was cut back by 6 bases and J by 7 bases. CDR1 DFQATT and CDR2 SNEGSKA come from the germline V gene (reference sequence).

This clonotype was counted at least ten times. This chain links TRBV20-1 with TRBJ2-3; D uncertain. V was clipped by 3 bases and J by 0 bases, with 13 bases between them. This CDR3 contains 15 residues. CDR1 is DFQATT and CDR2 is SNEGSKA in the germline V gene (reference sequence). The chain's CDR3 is CSASAVDISTDTQYF. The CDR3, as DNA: TGCAGTGCTAGCGCAGTCGATATTAGCACAGATACGCAGTATTTT.

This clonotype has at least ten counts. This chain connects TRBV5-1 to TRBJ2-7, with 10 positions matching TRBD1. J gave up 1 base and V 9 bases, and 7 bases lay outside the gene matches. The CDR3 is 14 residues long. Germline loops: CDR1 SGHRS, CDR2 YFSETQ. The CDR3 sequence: CATQPGQGSYEQYF. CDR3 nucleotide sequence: TGCGCCACACAGCCGGGACAGGGGTCCTACGAGCAGTACTTC. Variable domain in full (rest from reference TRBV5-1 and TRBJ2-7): KAGVTQTPRYLIKTRGQQVTLSCSPISGHRSVSWYQQTPGQGLQFLFEYFSETQRNKGNFPGRFSGRQFSNSRSEMNVSTLELGDSALYLCATQPGQGSYEQYFGPGTRLTVT.

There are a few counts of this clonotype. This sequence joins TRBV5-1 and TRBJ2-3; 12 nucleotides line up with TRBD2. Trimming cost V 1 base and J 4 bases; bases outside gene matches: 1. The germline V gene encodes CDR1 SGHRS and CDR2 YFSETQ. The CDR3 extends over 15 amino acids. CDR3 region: CASSLWTSGADTQYF. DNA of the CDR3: TGCGCCAGCAGCTTGTGGACTAGCGGGGCAGATACGCAGTATTTT. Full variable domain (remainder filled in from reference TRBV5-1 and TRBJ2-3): KAGVTQTPRYLIKTRGQQVTLSCSPISGHRSVSWYQQTPGQGLQFLFEYFSETQRNKGNFPGRFSGRQFSNSRSEMNVSTLELGDSALYLCASSLWTSGADTQYFGPGTRLTVL.

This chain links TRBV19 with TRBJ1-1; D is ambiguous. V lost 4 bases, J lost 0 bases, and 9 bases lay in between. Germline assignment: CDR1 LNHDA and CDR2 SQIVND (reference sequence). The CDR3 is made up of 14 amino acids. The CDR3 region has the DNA TGTGCCAGTAGTAAGCCCAGTCTGAACACTGAAGCTTTCTTT. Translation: CASSKPSLNTEAFF.

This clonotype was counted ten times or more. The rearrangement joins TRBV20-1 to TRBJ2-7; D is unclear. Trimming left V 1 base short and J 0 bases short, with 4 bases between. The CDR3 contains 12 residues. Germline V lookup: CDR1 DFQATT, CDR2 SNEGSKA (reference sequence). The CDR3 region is CSARVSSYEQYF. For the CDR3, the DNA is TGCAGTGCTAGAGTCAGCTCCTACGAGCAGTACTTC.

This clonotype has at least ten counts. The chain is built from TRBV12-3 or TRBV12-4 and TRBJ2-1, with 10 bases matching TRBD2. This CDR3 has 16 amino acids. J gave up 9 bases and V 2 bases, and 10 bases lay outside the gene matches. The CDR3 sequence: CASSLRGLAGVGEQFF. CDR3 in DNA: TGTGCCAGCAGTTTAAGGGGTCTAGCGGGAGTGGGTGAGCAGTTCTTC.